This T cell receptor beta chain derives from a study of blood T cell repertoires in COVID-19. Study-level background: Samples representing acute and convalescent COVID-19 were sourced from the United States, Italy and Spain.

Seattle's enrolled individuals joined amid active infection and were then monitored longitudinally. Clones were read by immunoSEQ multiplex PCR, and TCRdb kept only the in-frame ones, dropping some. The data show some 200,000 clones, about 88% seen once. Germline assignment: CDR1 SGHNT and CDR2 YYREEE (reference sequence). This CDR3 contains 14 residues. With V trimmed by 4 bases and J by 5 bases, 5 bases remained unmatched. The receptor was derived from a man in his forties or fifties with COVID-19, enrolled during active disease. Specimen: peripheral blood. V usage is TRBV5-4 and J usage is TRBJ2-2; 7 bases line up with TRBD1. The CDR3 nucleotides read TGTGCCAGCAGCCTATCGACAGGGACCGGGGAGCTGTTTTTT. Protein sequence: CASSLSTGTGELFF.